The 30 T cell receptor beta chains below come from one sample, sequenced in a study of immune evolution from preneoplasia to lung adenocarcinoma. Assay: immunoSEQ multiplex PCR; the TCRdb copy retains only in-frame clones and omits some. This sample has 35,000 to 40,000 clones, with around 74% found just once. The sample consisted of FFPE invasive lung adenocarcinoma tissue. Receptors originate from a person between 55 and 69 years old with lung adenocarcinoma.

The rearrangement joins TRBV28 to TRBJ1-5; 11 bases agree with TRBD1. This CDR3 has 18 amino acids. The germline V gene encodes CDR1 MDHEN and CDR2 SYDVKM. V lost 4 bases to trimming and J lost 9 bases; unmatched junction nucleotides: 17. CDR3 protein: CASSSLMTGQGAGGPQHF. In DNA form, the CDR3 reads TGTGCCAGCAGTTCCTTAATGACCGGACAGGGGGCTGGAGGGCCCCAGCATTTT.

The chain couples TRBV4-1 to TRBJ2-1; 15 bases match TRBD2. The CDR3 runs to 18 residues. The germline V gene has CDR1 MGHRA and CDR2 YSYEKL. V shed 4 bases, J shed 9 bases, and the junction held 13 bases outside the gene matches. CDR3 nucleotide sequence: TGCGCCAGCAGCCGTTCCGATGGACTAGCGGGAGGGCCGGTTGAGCAGTTCTTC. This gives the protein CASSRSDGLAGGPVEQFF.

This clone has more than one count but fewer than ten. The chain uses TRBV15 and TRBJ2-2, with 7 bases matching TRBD1. The germline gives CDR1 LNHNV, CDR2 YYDKDF (reference sequence). V was pared by 3 bases and J by 2 bases, with 6 bases of the junction left unmatched. The CDR3 runs to 16 residues. CDR3 loop: CATSSEGQSNTGELFF. CDR3 nucleotide sequence: TGTGCCACCAGCAGCGAGGGACAGTCAAACACCGGGGAGCTGTTTTTT. The full variable domain, in which reference TRBV15 and TRBJ2-2 provide the parts outside the CDR3, is DAMVIQNPRYQVTQFGKPVTLSCSQTLNHNVMYWYQQKSSQAPKLLFHYYDKDFNNEADTPDNFQSRRPNTSFCFLDIRSPGLGDTAMYLCATSSEGQSNTGELFFGEGSRLTVL.

The chain couples TRBV6-5 to TRBJ2-3; possibly TRBD2 for D (6 bases). Germline V gene sequence: CDR1 MNHEY, CDR2 SVGAGI. V was trimmed by 6 bases and J by 6 bases, leaving 13 bases between them. The CDR3 has 13 amino acids. This CDR3 is CASRTFGGDTQYF. In DNA, the CDR3 is TGTGCCAGCAGAACCTTTGGGGGGGATACGCAGTATTTT.

The chain recombines TRBV2 with TRBJ1-2; D is uncertain. The ends were cut back, 3 bases at V and 5 bases at J, with 4 bases in the middle. CDR3 size: 11 residues. The germline V gene encodes CDR1 SNHLY and CDR2 FYNNEI. The CDR3 here is CASSEAYGYTF. CDR3 DNA sequence: TGTGCCAGCAGTGAGGCTTATGGCTACACCTTC. Based on the CDR3 plus reference TRBV2 and TRBJ1-2, the full variable domain is EPEVTQTPSHQVTQMGQEVILRCVPISNHLYFYWYRQILGQKVEFLVSFYNNEISEKSEIFDDQFSVERPDGSNFTLKIRSTKLEDSAMYFCASSEAYGYTFGSGTRLTVV.

The chain has TRBV7-9 and TRBJ1-5, with TRBD1 matching over 7 bases. The CDR3 is 15 residues long. V lost 5 bases to trimming and J lost 1 base; unmatched junction nucleotides: 5. Looked up from germline, CDR1 is SEHNR and CDR2 is FQNEAQ (reference sequence). CDR3 protein: CASSPQTGSNQPQHF. The CDR3 DNA sequence: TGTGCCAGCAGCCCCCAGACAGGGAGCAATCAGCCCCAGCATTTT.

This chain uses TRBV4-1 with TRBJ2-1; a possible D gene is TRBD2 (5 bases). V lost 4 bases to trimming and J lost 0 bases, with 10 bases between them. Germline CDR1 MGHRA, CDR2 YSYEKL. The CDR3 is made up of 15 amino acids. CDR3 residues: CASSRAESSYNEQFF. The CDR3 bases are TGCGCCAGCAGCCGAGCGGAGAGCTCCTACAATGAGCAGTTCTTC.

The gene calls are TRBV28 and TRBJ2-3; D call uncertain. There are 14 residues in the CDR3. Per germline, CDR1 MDHEN and CDR2 SYDVKM. With 9 bases removed from V and 0 bases from J, the gap between germline ends came to 13 bases. This CDR3 reads CARDPWPSTDTQYF. The CDR3 nucleotides are TGTGCCAGGGACCCGTGGCCTAGCACAGATACGCAGTATTTT.

This clone has a count of ten or more. V usage is TRBV28 and J usage is TRBJ1-2, with 8 nucleotides matching TRBD1. V trimming: 9 bases; J trimming: 7 bases; junction bases outside the gene matches: 7. The CDR3 loop spans 12 amino acids. CDR1 is MDHEN and CDR2 is SYDVKM in the germline V gene. The CDR3 DNA reads as TGTGCCAGTGATGGACAGGGAGGTGGCTACACCTTC. Amino acids: CASDGQGGGYTF.

This chain connects TRBV2 to TRBJ2-6; no definite D call. The CDR3 is made up of 13 amino acids. V was pared by 7 bases and J by 0 bases, with 4 bases between. Looked up from germline, CDR1 is SNHLY and CDR2 is FYNNEI. As DNA, the CDR3 is TGTGCCAGCAAGTTCTCTGGGGCCAACGTCCTGACTTTC. This sequence encodes CASKFSGANVLTF.

The rearrangement joins TRBV5-1 to TRBJ2-7, with 7 bases matching TRBD1. The CDR3 covers 14 residues. CDR1 is SGHRS, CDR2 YFSETQ, per germline. With 4 bases clipped from V and 1 base from J, the junction kept 5 bases outside the gene matches. CDR3 residues: CASSVQGSSYEQYF. CDR3 in DNA: TGCGCCAGCAGCGTACAGGGGTCGTCCTACGAGCAGTACTTC.

This chain links TRBV5-6 with TRBJ1-5, with D possibly TRBD1 on 6 matching bases. V lost 0 bases, J lost 7 bases, and 14 bases lay in between. The germline V gene encodes CDR1 SGHDT and CDR2 YYEEEE. The CDR3 is 15 residues long. In DNA, the CDR3 is TGTGCCAGCAGCTTGGGAGGGGGGACGTGGCAGCCCCAGCATTTT. This sequence encodes CASSLGGGTWQPQHF.

The chain employs TRBV6-6 and TRBJ2-1; 7 nucleotides line up with TRBD1. Per germline, CDR1 MNHNY and CDR2 SVGAGI (reference sequence). The ends lost 10 bases at V and 5 bases at J; junction bases unmatched: 11. CDR3 size: 14 residues. CDR3: CATKPGQTNNEQFF. CDR3 DNA: TGTGCCACCAAGCCGGGACAGACTAACAATGAGCAGTTCTTC.

In its sample, this clone was seen once. The rearrangement joins TRBV6-5 to TRBJ2-5, with TRBD1 matching over 8 bases. This CDR3 comprises 15 residues. J was trimmed by 4 bases and V by 5 bases; bases with no gene match: 9. Germline loops: CDR1 MNHEY, CDR2 SVGAGI. The CDR3: CASSRTRGRIETQYF. CDR3 nucleotide sequence: TGTGCCAGCAGTCGAACCAGGGGGCGGATAGAGACCCAGTACTTC.

The V and J genes are TRBV30 and TRBJ2-7, with 14 bases fitting TRBD2. Germline V gene sequence: CDR1 GTSNPN, CDR2 SVGIG (reference sequence). V lost 6 bases to trimming and J lost 6 bases; unmatched junction nucleotides: 4. CDR3 length: 13 amino acids. Written as DNA, the CDR3 is TGTGCCTGCAGACTAGCGGGAGGGTCCGAGCAGTACTTC. Protein: CACRLAGGSEQYF.

The table lists this clone with a count of one. The chain has TRBV6-4 and TRBJ1-5; TRBD1 is a possible D gene (5 bases). From germline, CDR1 is MRHNA and CDR2 SNTAGT. V was shortened by 6 bases and J by 3 bases, with 12 bases between the two germline ends. The CDR3 is made up of 14 amino acids. CDR3 residues: CASSPDSFNQPQHF. The CDR3, as DNA: TGTGCCAGCAGCCCCGACAGCTTCAATCAGCCCCAGCATTTT.

J is TRBJ2-1 and V is TRBV29-1; a weak D match, TRBD1 (5 bases). The germline V gene has CDR1 SQVTM and CDR2 ANQGSEA. The CDR3 runs 13 residues. The V end was cut by 4 bases, the J end by 7 bases, with 14 bases between. The CDR3: CSVGKGNRNEQFF. For the CDR3, the DNA is TGCAGCGTTGGAAAGGGGAATAGAAATGAGCAGTTCTTC.

The CDR3 coding sequence is TGTGCCAGCAGTGCCGGGCTAGAGTCAGCTACGCAGTATTTT. Its translation is CASSAGLESATQYF. V usage is TRBV6-1 and J usage is TRBJ2-3; D is unresolved. V was cut by 4 bases and J by 8 bases, with 16 bases left in between. Germline CDR1 and CDR2: MNHNS and SASEGT. This CDR3 has 14 amino acids.

This clone showed up just a few times. The chain joins TRBV10-3 to TRBJ2-7; D possibly matches TRBD1 or TRBD2 (5 bases each). CDR3 length: 16 amino acids. V was cut by 0 bases and J by 2 bases, with 14 bases left in between. Germline V CDR1 and CDR2: ENHRY, SYGVKD. For the CDR3, the DNA is TGTGCCATCAGTGAGTCGACAAGGGGAGACACCTACGAGCAGTACTTC. This translates into CAISESTRGDTYEQYF.

This chain joins TRBV2 and TRBJ2-7, with D perhaps TRBD2 (6 bases). V gave up 7 bases and J gave up 3 bases, with 16 bases separating them. CDR3 length: 14 residues. Germline-derived CDR1 and CDR2 are SNHLY and FYNNEI. For the CDR3, the DNA is TGTGCCAGCAACCGGGACCAGACTAGCTACGAGCAGTACTTC. Protein sequence: CASNRDQTSYEQYF.

The rearrangement uses TRBV2 and TRBJ2-4; D possibly uses TRBD1 or TRBD2 (5 bases each). From germline, CDR1 is SNHLY and CDR2 FYNNEI. The CDR3 covers 14 residues. V dropped 6 bases and J dropped 3 bases, with 12 bases sitting between them. This CDR3 is CASRGTQVKNIQYF. Written as DNA, the CDR3 is TGTGCCAGCAGAGGGACCCAAGTCAAAAACATTCAGTACTTC.

The chain employs TRBV6-5 and TRBJ2-3; D ambiguous. Germline V CDR1 and CDR2: MNHEY, SVGAGI. This CDR3 contains 14 residues. V was pared by 0 bases and J by 0 bases, with 4 bases between. CDR3 region: CASSYSYSTDTQYF. The CDR3 nucleotides read TGTGCCAGCAGTTACTCGTACAGCACAGATACGCAGTATTTT.

J is TRBJ2-7 and V is TRBV18, with D hard to call. Germline-derived CDR1 and CDR2 are KGHSH and LQKENI. The CDR3 contains 13 residues. Trimming removed 2 bases from V and 6 bases from J, with 11 bases in between. CDR3 nucleotides: TGTGCCAGCTCACCAAGAATCCGAGGCGAGCAGTACTTC. This translates into CASSPRIRGEQYF.

The rearrangement joins TRBV5-4 to TRBJ2-1; D may be TRBD2 (6 bases). Trimming shortened V by 3 bases and J by 2 bases, and 9 bases separated the two germline ends. Germline assignment: CDR1 SGHNT and CDR2 YYREEE (reference sequence). CDR3 length: 14 residues. In nucleotides, the CDR3 is TGTGCCAGCAGCTCAGGACTAACCTACAATGAGCAGTTCTTC. This gives the protein CASSSGLTYNEQFF.

V gene TRBV10-2 combines with J gene TRBJ2-2; TRBD1 agrees at 7 bases. This CDR3 spans 16 amino acids. The ends lost 4 bases at V and 2 bases at J; junction bases unmatched: 7. Germline V lookup: CDR1 WSHSY, CDR2 SAAADI. The CDR3 region has the DNA TGCGCCAGCAGTGCCTGGGGACAGCGAAACACCGGGGAGCTGTTTTTT. It codes for CASSAWGQRNTGELFF.

The V and J genes are TRBV9 and TRBJ2-3; tentatively, D is TRBD2 (5 bases). The CDR3 is made up of 14 amino acids. V was trimmed by 2 bases and J by 7 bases, leaving 14 bases between them. CDR1 SGDLS and CDR2 YYNGEE come from the germline V gene. The CDR3 region has the DNA TGTGCCAGCAGCGTGGCCGGGATCGGTCATACGCAGTATTTT. Its translation: CASSVAGIGHTQYF.

The table lists this clone with a few counts. J is TRBJ1-1 and V is TRBV29-1, with TRBD1 identical over 7 bases. Trimming removed 6 bases from V and 7 bases from J; junction bases left unmatched: 5. CDR1 SQVTM and CDR2 ANQGSEA come from the germline V gene. The CDR3 extends over 11 amino acids. CDR3 coding DNA: TGCAGCGTACCGGGGACAGTTGAAGCTTTCTTT. Its translation is CSVPGTVEAFF. Complete variable domain (other parts from reference TRBV29-1 and TRBJ1-1): SAVISQKPSRDICQRGTSLTIQCQVDSQVTMMFWYRQQPGQSLTLIATANQGSEATYESGFVIDKFPISRPNLTFSTLTVSNMSPEDSSIYLCSVPGTVEAFFGQGTRLTVV.

This chain links TRBV9 with TRBJ1-1, with TRBD1 matching 8 bases. This CDR3 is built from 18 residues. The V and J ends lost 1 base and 4 bases, in that order; junction bases with no gene match: 15. The germline CDR1 and CDR2 sequences are SGDLS and YYNGEE. The CDR3 loop is CASSVSPSLRTGSTEAFF. CDR3 sequence (DNA): TGTGCCAGCAGCGTATCCCCCTCACTTCGGACAGGGAGCACTGAAGCTTTCTTT.

The gene calls are TRBV6-6 and TRBJ1-5; D possibly corresponds to TRBD1 (6 bases). The CDR3 is 14 residues long. Germline V gene sequence: CDR1 MNHNY, CDR2 SVGAGI (reference sequence). V dropped 6 bases and J dropped 7 bases, with 16 bases sitting between them. The CDR3 protein is CASSLKGGLQPQHF. The CDR3 DNA is TGTGCCAGCAGCCTTAAAGGGGGGTTACAGCCCCAGCATTTT.

This chain links TRBV18 with TRBJ1-3; D unclear. Germline lookup yields CDR1 KGHSH and CDR2 LQKENI. The CDR3 spans 17 residues. Deletions cut 3 bases from V and 0 bases from J, with 15 bases between. The CDR3 region is CASSPQDFWSSGNTIYF. In DNA form, the CDR3 reads TGTGCCAGCTCACCCCAAGACTTCTGGAGCTCTGGAAACACCATATATTTT.